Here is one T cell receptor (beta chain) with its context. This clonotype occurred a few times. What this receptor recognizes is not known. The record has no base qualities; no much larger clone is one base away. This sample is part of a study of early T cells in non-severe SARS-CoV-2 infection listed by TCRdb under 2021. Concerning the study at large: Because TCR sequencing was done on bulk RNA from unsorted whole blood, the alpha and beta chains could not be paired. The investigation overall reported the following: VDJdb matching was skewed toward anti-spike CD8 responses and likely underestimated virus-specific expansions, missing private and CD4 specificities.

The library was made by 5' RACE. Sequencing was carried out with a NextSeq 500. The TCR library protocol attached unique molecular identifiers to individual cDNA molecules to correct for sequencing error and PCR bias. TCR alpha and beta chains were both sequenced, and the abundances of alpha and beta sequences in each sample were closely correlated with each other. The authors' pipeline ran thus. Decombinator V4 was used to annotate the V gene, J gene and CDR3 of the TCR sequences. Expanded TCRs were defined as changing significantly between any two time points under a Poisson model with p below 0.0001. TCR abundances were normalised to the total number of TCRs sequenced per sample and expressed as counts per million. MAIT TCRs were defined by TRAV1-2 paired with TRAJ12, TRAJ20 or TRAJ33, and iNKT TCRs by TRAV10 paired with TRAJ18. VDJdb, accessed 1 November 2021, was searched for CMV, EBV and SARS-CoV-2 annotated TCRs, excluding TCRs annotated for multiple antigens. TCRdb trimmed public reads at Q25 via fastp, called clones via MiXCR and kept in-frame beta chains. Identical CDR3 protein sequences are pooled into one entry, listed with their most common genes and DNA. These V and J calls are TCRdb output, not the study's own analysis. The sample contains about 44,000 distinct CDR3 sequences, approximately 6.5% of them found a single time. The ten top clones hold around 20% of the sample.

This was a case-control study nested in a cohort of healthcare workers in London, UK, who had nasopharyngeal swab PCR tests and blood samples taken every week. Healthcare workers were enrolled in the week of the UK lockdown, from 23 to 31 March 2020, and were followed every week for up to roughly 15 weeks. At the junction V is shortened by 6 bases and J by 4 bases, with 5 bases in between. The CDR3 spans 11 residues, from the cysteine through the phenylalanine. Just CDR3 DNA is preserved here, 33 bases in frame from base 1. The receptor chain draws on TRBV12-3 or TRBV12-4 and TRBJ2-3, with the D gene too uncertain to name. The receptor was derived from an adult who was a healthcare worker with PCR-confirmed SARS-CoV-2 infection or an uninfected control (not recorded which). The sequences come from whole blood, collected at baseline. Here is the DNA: TGTGCCAGCAGAAAGGCAGATACGCAGTATTTT. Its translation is CASRKADTQYF.